The 2 T cell receptor beta chains reported below all come from one sample, sequenced in a study of shared clonotypes between healthy human individuals (dated by TCRdb to the early 2020s). Libraries were constructed by the immunoSEQ multiplex PCR assay. In TCRdb, the immuneACCESS table is reduced to in-frame sequences with V and J assigned. These tables do not hold every clone; where another copy was compared, an unresolved V gene accounts for under half, and the others remain unexplained. This sample has approximately 1.5 million clones in its table, and 95% to 99% of those were observed once. The top ten clonotypes cover around 0.47% of the sample. Material: naive CD4+ T cells sorted from blood. The cell subset or site label for this specimen denotes: CD45RA+ positively selected. The receptor source for this set is a man under 40 in good health.

The rearrangement uses TRBV27 and TRBJ2-1; 9 nucleotides align to TRBD2. CDR1 is MNHEY and CDR2 is SMNVEV in the germline V gene (reference sequence). V lost 2 bases to trimming and J lost 4 bases; unmatched junction nucleotides: 6. This CDR3 is built from 16 residues. The CDR3 region has the DNA TGTGCCAGCAGTTTACTTGAGACTAGCGGTTACAATGAGCAGTTCTTC. Amino acid sequence: CASSLLETSGYNEQFF.

The V gene is TRBV27, the J gene TRBJ2-7, with TRBD2 as a possible D gene (5 bases). V lost 7 bases and J 1 base, leaving 17 bases between the germline ends. CDR1 is MNHEY, CDR2 SMNVEV, per germline (reference sequence). The CDR3 consists of 15 residues. The CDR3 DNA reads TGTGCCAGCACTTTCGCGGCGGGCGTATCCTACGAGCAGTACTTC. Protein: CASTFAAGVSYEQYF.